The 14 T cell receptor beta chains given below trace back to one sample, sequenced in a study of early T cells in non-severe SARS-CoV-2 infection. TCRdb fed the 5' RACE reads into MiXCR, producing one record per CDR3 protein. The sample lists 37,000 or so distinct CDR3 sequences, 4.5% to 5% occurring once. Input material: whole blood. Every receptor here comes from an adult who was a healthcare worker with PCR-confirmed SARS-CoV-2 infection or an uninfected control (not recorded which).

The sample holds many counts of this clonotype. The chain couples TRBV2 to TRBJ1-1, with 7 nucleotides matching TRBD1. Looked up from germline, CDR1 is SNHLY and CDR2 is FYNNEI. The CDR3 is made up of 15 amino acids. V gave up 6 bases and J gave up 4 bases; unmatched junction bases: 11. For the CDR3, the DNA is TGTGCCAGCAGAGGACCTACACGACAGGGCACTGAAGCTTTCTTT. Translated, it gives CASRGPTRQGTEAFF.

This clonotype was seen more than once but under ten times. The V and J genes are TRBV14 and TRBJ2-1; D gene unclear. Looked up from germline, CDR1 is SGHDN and CDR2 is FVKESK. The CDR3 sequence is 14 residues long. Trimming shortened V by 4 bases and J by 5 bases, and 12 bases separated the two germline ends. For the CDR3, the DNA is TGTGCCAGCAGCCCCCGGCTGGGTAACAATGAGCAGTTCTTC. Amino acid sequence: CASSPRLGNNEQFF.

This clonotype has ten or more counts. The chain couples TRBV3-1 to TRBJ1-5; no clear D gene. This CDR3 contains 13 residues. V was trimmed by 4 bases and J by 2 bases, leaving 6 bases between them. CDR1 is LGHDT and CDR2 is YNNKEL in the germline V gene (reference sequence). DNA of the CDR3: TGTGCCAGCAGCCTGAGCCGCAATCAGCCCCAGCATTTT. It codes for CASSLSRNQPQHF.

With respect to this clonotype: At one boundary the junction diverges from the germline segment, which might be a read error. The chain joins TRBV4-1 to TRBJ2-7, with D possibly matching TRBD2 (5 bases). There are 14 residues in the CDR3. CDR1 MGHRA and CDR2 YSYEKL come from the germline V gene. This CDR3 reads CASSQDRGSFEQYF. The DNA for the CDR3 is TGCGCCAGCAGCCAAGATCGAGGGTCCTTCGAGCAGTACTTC.

This clonotype was seen a few times. The V call is TRBV7-9, the J call TRBJ2-5; TRBD2 matches at 12 bases. The V gene end was trimmed by 4 bases and the J gene end by 5 bases; junction bases not matched to a gene: 11. This CDR3 is 17 amino acids long. CDR1 SEHNR and CDR2 FQNEAQ come from the germline V gene (reference sequence). CDR3 sequence (DNA): TGTGCCAGCAGCTCAAGACTAGCGGGAGTGGTTGGGGAGACCCAGTACTTC. Translated, it gives CASSSRLAGVVGETQYF.

This chain joins TRBV7-7 and TRBJ2-5, with no clear D. Germline V gene lookup returns CDR1 SSHAT and CDR2 FNYEAQ (reference sequence). CDR3 length: 12 residues. Deletions cut 1 base from V and 6 bases from J, with 6 bases between. The CDR3 reads CASSLDGKTQYF. Here the CDR3 DNA reads TGTGCCAGCAGCTTAGACGGCAAGACCCAGTACTTC.

The genes are TRBV6-5 and TRBJ2-3; the match to TRBD1 covers 8 bases. CDR1 is MNHEY and CDR2 is SVGAGI in the germline V gene. The CDR3 consists of 16 residues. The V gene end was trimmed by 0 bases and the J gene end by 4 bases; junction bases not matched to a gene: 6. In nucleotides, the CDR3 is TGTGCCAGCAGTTACTCGGTGACAGGGGTATCAGATACGCAGTATTTT. It codes for CASSYSVTGVSDTQYF.

This clonotype came up many times. The gene calls are TRBV6-6 and TRBJ1-3, with D tentatively TRBD1 (5 bases). This CDR3 contains 15 residues. The germline CDR1 and CDR2 sequences are MNHNY and SVGAGI (reference sequence). V lost 2 bases to trimming and J lost 3 bases, with 11 bases between them. CDR3 residues: CASSYTGQDGNTIYF. In nucleotides, the CDR3 is TGTGCCAGCAGTTACACAGGCCAGGATGGAAACACCATATATTTT.

Many counts were recorded for this clonotype. The CDR3 coding sequence is TGTGCCAGCAGCTTAGACCCCACCAAATTAGGGATGAACACTGAAGCTTTCTTT. Protein product: CASSLDPTKLGMNTEAFF. This chain uses TRBV11-2 with TRBJ1-1; the D is unclear. With 0 bases removed from V and 0 bases from J, the gap between germline ends came to 17 bases. CDR1 is SGHAT, CDR2 FQNNGV, per germline. This CDR3 has 18 amino acids.

This clonotype was seen many times. The V gene is TRBV4-2, the J gene TRBJ1-6; D is unresolved. This CDR3 contains 18 residues. Germline V gene lookup returns CDR1 LGHNA and CDR2 YNFKEQ. V was trimmed by 0 bases and J by 9 bases, leaving 21 bases between them. CDR3 coding DNA: TGTGCCAGCAGCCAAGATCAGGCAGCCACAATTGACCGTTCACCCCTCCACTTT. Translation gives CASSQDQAATIDRSPLHF.

V and J are TRBV7-9 and TRBJ2-6; TRBD2 might be the D (5 bases). V lost 4 bases, J lost 0 bases, and 10 bases lay in between. The CDR3 spans 16 residues. In germline, CDR1 is SEHNR, CDR2 FQNEAQ (reference sequence). CDR3 nucleotides: TGTGCCAGCAGCTCTACTAGGTTCTCTGGGGCCAACGTCCTGACTTTC. This gives the protein CASSSTRFSGANVLTF. Variable domain in full (rest from reference TRBV7-9 and TRBJ2-6): DTGVSQNPRHKITKRGQNVTFRCDPISEHNRLYWYRQTLGQGPEFLTYFQNEAQLEKSRLLSDRFSAERPKGSFSTLEIQRTEQGDSAMYLCASSSTRFSGANVLTFGAGSRLTVL.

Judged by abundance, this clonotype is medium-sized. V usage is TRBV5-1 and J usage is TRBJ2-1, with a tentative D call TRBD2 (7 bases). The CDR3 has 14 residues. The germline V gene has CDR1 SGHRS and CDR2 YFSETQ. V was trimmed by 6 bases and J by 6 bases, leaving 16 bases between them. CDR3 residues: CASTGGSISNEQFF. CDR3 nucleotides: TGCGCCAGCACGGGGGGCTCTATTAGCAATGAGCAGTTCTTC.

Many counts were recorded for this clonotype. The gene calls are TRBV28 and TRBJ2-7; TRBD2 matches 10 bases. Losses at the gene ends were 4 bases for V and 2 bases for J; bases not matched to a gene: 5. CDR1 and CDR2 (germline): MDHEN, SYDVKM. This CDR3 is 15 amino acids long. The CDR3 loop is CASSSQAGGTYEQYF. DNA for the CDR3: TGTGCCAGCAGTTCCCAAGCGGGAGGGACCTACGAGCAGTACTTC.

The chain is built from TRBV7-8 and TRBJ2-1; TRBD2 aligns across 8 bases. The CDR3 is 15 amino acids. The V segment lost 2 bases and the J segment 7 bases; nucleotides outside the gene matches: 7. CDR1 and CDR2 (germline): SGHVS, FQNEAQ. DNA of the CDR3: TGTGCCAGCAGCTTATTACTGGCGGGAGGAAATGAGCAGTTCTTC. Amino acid sequence: CASSLLLAGGNEQFF.